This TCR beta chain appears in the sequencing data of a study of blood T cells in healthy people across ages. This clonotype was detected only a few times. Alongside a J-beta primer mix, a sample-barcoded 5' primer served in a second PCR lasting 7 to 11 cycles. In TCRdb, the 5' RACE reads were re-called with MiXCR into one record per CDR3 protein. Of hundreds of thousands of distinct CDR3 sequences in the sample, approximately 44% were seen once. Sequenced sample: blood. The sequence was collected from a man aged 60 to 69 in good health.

In DNA form, the CDR3 reads TGTGCCAGCACTTTGACTAGCGGGGGCACAGATACGCAGTATTTT. This sequence encodes CASTLTSGGTDTQYF. The chain couples TRBV27 to TRBJ2-3; 11 bases are a match to TRBD2. Per germline, CDR1 MNHEY and CDR2 SMNVEV (reference sequence). Unmatched junction bases numbered 4, after V lost 7 bases and J lost 1 base. The CDR3 runs to 15 residues.